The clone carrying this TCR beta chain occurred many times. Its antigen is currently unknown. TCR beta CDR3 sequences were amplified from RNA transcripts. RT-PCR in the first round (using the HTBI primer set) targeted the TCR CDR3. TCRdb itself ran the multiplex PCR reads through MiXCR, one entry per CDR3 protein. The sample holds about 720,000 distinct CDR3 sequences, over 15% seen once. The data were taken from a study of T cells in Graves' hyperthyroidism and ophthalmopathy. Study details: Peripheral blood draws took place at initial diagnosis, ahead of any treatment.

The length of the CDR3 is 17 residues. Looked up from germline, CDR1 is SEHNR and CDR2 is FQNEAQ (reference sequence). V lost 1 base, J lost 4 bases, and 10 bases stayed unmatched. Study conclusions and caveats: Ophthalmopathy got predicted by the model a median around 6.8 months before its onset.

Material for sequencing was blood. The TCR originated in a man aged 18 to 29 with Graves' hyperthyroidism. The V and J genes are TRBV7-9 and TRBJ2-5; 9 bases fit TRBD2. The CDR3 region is CASSLVVLAGSRETQYF. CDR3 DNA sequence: TGTGCCAGCAGCTTAGTGGTTCTAGCGGGAAGTCGAGAGACCCAGTACTTC.